A selection of T cell receptor beta chains follows, all from one sample in a study of T cell responses to AZD1222 COVID-19 vaccine. TCRdb's copy holds only in-frame clones and misses some; the assay was immunoSEQ multiplex PCR. The sample lists roughly 110,000 clones, under 90% occurring once. The source was peripheral blood, collected on day 0 of AZD1222 vaccination. The receptors shown here come from an adult in good health. CDR3s include the opening cysteine and the closing phenylalanine or tryptophan. The D gene is left open where the match is weak. Clone size is stated in some rows and not others, as once, few, many or a class when expanded.

TRBV24-1	NA	TRBD1	TRBJ1-1	TGTGCCACCAGTGATTTGAAAATCGTACGGACAGGGATGGCCACTGAAGCTTTCTTT	CATSDLKIVRTGMATEAFF
TRBV9	NA	NA	TRBJ2-3	TGTGCCAGCAGCGTAGGTCTCCTGGCCGATACGCAGTATTTT	CASSVGLLADTQYF
TRBV7-3	medium-sized	TRBD1	TRBJ2-6	TGTGCCAGCAGCTTAGGGGGGACAGGCCTCTCTGGGGCCAACGTCCTGACTTTC	CASSLGGTGLSGANVLTF
TRBV19	NA	NA	TRBJ2-5	TGTGCCAGTAGTTCTGACAGAAACCAAGAGACCCAGTACTTC	CASSSDRNQETQYF
TRBV19	NA	TRBD1	TRBJ1-1	TGTGCCAGTAGTATACGGGACAGGGGGACCACTGAAGCTTTCTTT	CASSIRDRGTTEAFF
TRBV3-1/TRBV3-2	once	NA	TRBJ1-2	TGTGCCAGCACCCGAGGGGACGCGGAGGGCTACACCTTC	CASTRGDAEGYTF
TRBV5-6	NA	TRBD1	TRBJ1-3	TGTGCCAGCAGCTTGAGGGGGCCCGGAAACACCATATATTTT	CASSLRGPGNTIYF
TRBV3-1/TRBV3-2	few	NA	TRBJ1-5	TGTGCCAGCAGCCAAGAAGGGGGGGCCCATCAGCCCCAGCATTTT	CASSQEGGAHQPQHF
TRBV5-4	NA	NA	TRBJ1-4	TGTGCCAGCAGCTTGGGGGGGACAACTAATGAAAAACTGTTTTTT	CASSLGGTTNEKLFF
TRBV6-1	NA	NA	TRBJ2-1	TGTGCCAGCAGTGAAGCGGACAATGAGCAGTTCTTC	CASSEADNEQFF
TRBV19	NA	TRBD1	TRBJ1-4	TGTGCCAGTAGTCGTCTAGGACAGGGGGACGATGAAAAACTGTTTTTT	CASSRLGQGDDEKLFF
TRBV28	once	NA	TRBJ1-2	TGTGCCAGCAGTGGGGGGGGCCTTAGGGGCTATGGCTACACCTTC	CASSGGGLRGYGYTF
TRBV7-9	once	NA	TRBJ2-1	TGTGCCAGCAGCTTAGCGGGGGGCAATGAGCAGTTCTTC	CASSLAGGNEQFF
TRBV24-1	NA	TRBD1	TRBJ2-1	TGTGCCACCAGTGAATATGGACAGGTTCGGAATGAGCAGTTCTTC	CATSEYGQVRNEQFF
TRBV6-1	once	NA	TRBJ1-2	TGTGCCAGCAGTGAGAGTGGGAGGGATGGCTACACCTTC	CASSESGRDGYTF
TRBV5-1	NA	TRBD1	TRBJ1-1	TGCGCCAGCAGCTTGGAGGGACAGGGAGGCACTGAAGCTTTCTTT	CASSLEGQGGTEAFF
TRBV28	NA	TRBD1	TRBJ1-6	TGTGCCAGCAGGGGACAGGGCGACTATAATTCACCCCTCCACTTT	CASRGQGDYNSPLHF
TRBV14	NA	TRBD1	TRBJ1-1	TGTGCCAGCAGCCAGACAGGGAGAAGCACTGAAGCTTTCTTT	CASSQTGRSTEAFF
TRBV27	NA	NA	TRBJ2-2	TGTGCCAGCTGGGACATGGAAGGGGAGCTGTTTTTT	CASWDMEGELFF
TRBV3-1/TRBV3-2	NA	TRBD2	TRBJ2-1	TGTGCCAGCAGCCAAGGTCTAGCGGACTCCTACAATGAGCAGTTCTTC	CASSQGLADSYNEQFF
TRBV24-1	NA	TRBD2	TRBJ2-1	TGTGCCACCAGTGATTCCTTCGGACTAGCGGGACCTAATGAGCAGTTCTTC	CATSDSFGLAGPNEQFF
TRBV28	NA	NA	TRBJ1-5	TGTGCCAGCAGTCCCCCGAGGGATAATCAGCCCCAGCATTTT	CASSPPRDNQPQHF
TRBV2	NA	NA	TRBJ2-7	TGTGCCAGCAGTGCGGCTAACGAGCAGTACTTC	CASSAANEQYF
TRBV7-2	NA	NA	TRBJ2-3	TGTGCCAGCAGCTTAGGGATGGTAGGGGACGGCACAGATACGCAGTATTTT	CASSLGMVGDGTDTQYF
TRBV14	NA	TRBD1	TRBJ1-6	TGTGCCAGCAGCCACGCCGGGACAGGGGTTTCACCCCTCCACTTT	CASSHAGTGVSPLHF
TRBV24-1	NA	TRBD1	TRBJ2-2	TGTGCCATCCAAGGGGGCCCGAACACCGGGGAGCTGTTTTTT	CAIQGGPNTGELFF
TRBV3-1/TRBV3-2	NA	NA	TRBJ1-1	TGTGCCAGCAGCCCGGGGGGGTTGGGAAACACTGAAGCTTTCTTT	CASSPGGLGNTEAFF
TRBV6-5	NA	NA	TRBJ1-5	TGTGCCAGCAGACCGGCCCTCAATCAGCCCCAGCATTTT	CASRPALNQPQHF
TRBV19	NA	TRBD1	TRBJ1-5	TGTGCCAGTAGTATTGAGGGGGCCCGGTCGACCCGCAATCAGCCCCAGCATTTT	CASSIEGARSTRNQPQHF
TRBV6-2/TRBV6-3	NA	NA	TRBJ2-7	TGTGCCAGCAGTTTCCCCTCGGCGGGTACCCTCAACGAGCAGTACTTC	CASSFPSAGTLNEQYF
TRBV24-1	NA	NA	TRBJ1-5	TGTGCCACCAGTGAGTGGGGAACAGGGTCGTCTTCCAATCAGCCCCAGCATTTT	CATSEWGTGSSSNQPQHF
TRBV2	NA	TRBD1	TRBJ1-5	TGTGCCAGCACCTACGGACAGGGGAGGAGCAATCAGCCCCAGCATTTT	CASTYGQGRSNQPQHF
TRBV11-2	NA	NA	TRBJ1-1	TGTGCCAGCAGCCCACCAGTGACTAGGACTGAAGCTTTCTTT	CASSPPVTRTEAFF
TRBV12-5	NA	TRBD1	TRBJ1-5	TGTGCTAGTGCGCAGGGGGATCAGCCCCAGCATTTT	CASAQGDQPQHF
TRBV9	NA	TRBD1	TRBJ1-5	TGTGCCAGCAGCGTCCGGGACAGGATTGTCAATCAGCCCCAGCATTTT	CASSVRDRIVNQPQHF
TRBV12-3/TRBV12-4	NA	NA	TRBJ2-1	TGTGCCAGCAGTTTGAGGGGGGGTAATGAGCAGTTCTTC	CASSLRGGNEQFF
TRBV25-1	once	TRBD2	TRBJ2-1	TGTGCCAGCAGTGAATCACGGACTAGCGGGAGTGATGAGCAGTTCTTC	CASSESRTSGSDEQFF
TRBV5-8	NA	NA	TRBJ2-7	TGTGCCAGCAGCTTGGGGACCTGGTACTTC	CASSLGTWYF
TRBV3-1/TRBV3-2	NA	NA	TRBJ1-2	TGTGCCAGCAGCCAAGAGGGGGGCAGGGGCTACACCTTC	CASSQEGGRGYTF
TRBV7-2	NA	NA	TRBJ2-3	TGTGCCAGCAGCTTATGGCCGGGGACTAGCACAGATACGCAGTATTTT	CASSLWPGTSTDTQYF
TRBV7-2	NA	NA	TRBJ1-3	TGTGCCAGCAGCGCCCGACAGGTCTTCTCTGGAAACACCATATATTTT	CASSARQVFSGNTIYF
TRBV11-1	NA	NA	TRBJ1-1	TGTGCCAGCAGCCCGCAGGGAGTTGGAACTGAAGCTTTCTTT	CASSPQGVGTEAFF
TRBV12-2	NA	NA	TRBJ1-6	TGTGCAAGTCGCCGACAGGGCTATAATTCACCCCTCCACTTT	CASRRQGYNSPLHF
TRBV27	NA	NA	TRBJ2-1	TGTGCCAGCAGTTTATCCCCCTCTCCTAGCTCCTACAATGAGCAGTTCTTC	CASSLSPSPSSYNEQFF
TRBV2	NA	NA	TRBJ2-5	TGTGCCAGCAGGACAGGATACCAAGAGACCCAGTACTTC	CASRTGYQETQYF
TRBV5-1	once	TRBD1	TRBJ1-4	TGCGCCAGCAGCTTGGGACAGGGGGGAACTAATGAAAAACTGTTTTTT	CASSLGQGGTNEKLFF
TRBV19	NA	NA	TRBJ2-3	TGTGCCAGTAGTGGTCTAGCGTTGACAGATACGCAGTATTTT	CASSGLALTDTQYF
TRBV25-1	NA	TRBD1	TRBJ1-1	TGTGCCAGCAGTGAACCAACAGGGGGCGGGACTGAAGCTTTCTTT	CASSEPTGGGTEAFF
TRBV28	NA	TRBD2	TRBJ2-1	TGTGCCAGCAGTCCAGCCGGGACTAGCGGACGCAATGAGCAGTTCTTC	CASSPAGTSGRNEQFF
TRBV19	NA	NA	TRBJ2-3	TGTGCCAGTAGTATAAAGGGGCGGAGCCGCACAGATACGCAGTATTTT	CASSIKGRSRTDTQYF
TRBV30	NA	NA	TRBJ1-5	TGTGCCTGGAGTAATAATGCCCAGCCCCAGCATTTT	CAWSNNAQPQHF
TRBV27	once	NA	TRBJ1-2	TGTGCCAGCAGTTCTAGGACCAACTATGGCTACACCTTC	CASSSRTNYGYTF
TRBV2	NA	TRBD2	TRBJ2-1	TGTGCCAGCAGTATAGAGGTAGCGGGATCAAATGAGCAGTTCTTC	CASSIEVAGSNEQFF
TRBV28	NA	TRBD1	TRBJ1-5	TGTGCCATCGACAGGGATAGCAATCAGCCCCAGCATTTT	CAIDRDSNQPQHF
TRBV11-3	NA	NA	TRBJ2-3	TGTGCCAGCAGCCCCGAGAGGGGTAGCACAGATACGCAGTATTTT	CASSPERGSTDTQYF
TRBV19	NA	NA	TRBJ1-5	TGTGCCAGTAGTATTTCATCAGGGCTTCAGCCCCAGCATTTT	CASSISSGLQPQHF
TRBV9	NA	NA	TRBJ2-7	TGTGCCAGCAGCGGGAGCTCCTACGAGCAGTACTTC	CASSGSSYEQYF
TRBV7-9	NA	TRBD2	TRBJ2-7	TGTGCCAGCAGCGCTAGGACTAGCGGGACCTACGAGCAGTACTTC	CASSARTSGTYEQYF
TRBV18	NA	NA	TRBJ1-6	TGTGCCAGCTCCAAAGCGGTATTCGGGAATTCACCCCTCCACTTT	CASSKAVFGNSPLHF